Presented here are 5 T cell receptor beta chains from one specimen sequenced in a study of immune evolution from preneoplasia to lung adenocarcinoma. Measured with immunoSEQ multiplex PCR; TCRdb has only the in-frame clones, and not every one. Of 15,000 to 20,000 clones listed, about 86% were seen once; the top ten hold 2.6%. Sequencing was carried out using FFPE invasive lung adenocarcinoma tissue. The receptors were sampled from a person aged 70 to 85 with invasive lung adenocarcinoma.

The rearrangement links TRBV19 to TRBJ1-3; D might be TRBD1 (5 bases). The germline V gene encodes CDR1 LNHDA and CDR2 SQIVND (reference sequence). The V end lost 7 bases, the J end lost 0 bases, and 16 bases lay between the germline ends. The CDR3 totals 16 residues. CDR3 DNA sequence: TGTGCCAGTACCGAGACAGAATCCCTCTCTGGAAACACCATATATTTT. Its translation is CASTETESLSGNTIYF.

This sequence joins TRBV6-5 and TRBJ2-3; no reliable D call. The germline V gene has CDR1 MNHEY and CDR2 SVGAGI. CDR3 length: 15 amino acids. Trimming took 2 bases from V and 1 from J, leaving 10 bases between them. CDR3 sequence: CASSYGVGGTDTQYF. CDR3 sequence (DNA): TGTGCCAGCAGTTACGGGGTCGGCGGCACAGATACGCAGTATTTT.

The CDR3 loop is CASSYVGASDEQFF. DNA for the CDR3: TGTGCCAGCAGCTACGTTGGAGCTTCCGATGAGCAGTTCTTC. The chain employs TRBV7-9 and TRBJ2-1; D ambiguous. V was clipped by 4 bases and J by 8 bases, with 15 bases between them. Germline CDR1 and CDR2: SEHNR and FQNEAQ (reference sequence). The CDR3 runs to 14 residues.

The CDR3 region is CASSYSVSGANVLTF. The CDR3 nucleotides read TGTGCCAGCAGTTACTCAGTCTCTGGGGCCAACGTCCTGACTTTC. V gene TRBV6-5 combines with J gene TRBJ2-6; D is unresolved. Trimming shortened V by 0 bases and J by 0 bases, and 3 bases separated the two germline ends. This CDR3 contains 15 residues. Looked up from germline, CDR1 is MNHEY and CDR2 is SVGAGI.

Only a few counts were recorded for this clone. The chain joins TRBV19 to TRBJ1-5, with TRBD1 identical over 8 bases. J was trimmed by 2 bases and V by 10 bases; bases with no gene match: 13. Germline CDR1 LNHDA, CDR2 SQIVND (reference sequence). CDR3 length: 16 residues. This chain's CDR3 is CATKHGSGQGNQPQHF. CDR3 nucleotides: TGTGCCACCAAACACGGATCGGGACAGGGCAATCAGCCCCAGCATTTT.